These 15 T cell receptor beta chains were all obtained from the same sample, sequenced in a study of CD8 T cells in ankylosing spondylitis. Regarding the study as a whole: Characteristic of ankylosing spondylitis blood, it appeared, was a TCR beta motif comprising about eight highly homologous variants.

Each CDR3 protein gets one entry after TCRdb re-called the 5' RACE reads with MiXCR. Of approximately 500,000 distinct CDR3 sequences listed, 12% are singletons. For these receptors, no antigen is known. The specimen was blood, either unsorted or a sorted T cell fraction (not recorded which). These TCRs come from a male donor with ankylosing spondylitis.

This clonotype was observed a handful of times. This chain connects TRBV19 to TRBJ2-2; D remains ambiguous. Looked up from germline, CDR1 is LNHDA and CDR2 is SQIVND (reference sequence). The CDR3 length is 11 residues. V gave up 3 bases and J gave up 7 bases, with 3 bases separating them. The CDR3 DNA reads TGTGCCAGTAGTATTCTCGGGGAGCTGTTTTTT. Its protein is CASSILGELFF.

The chain's CDR3 is CASSSTEQETQYF. The CDR3, as DNA: TGTGCCAGCAGCTCGACGGAACAAGAGACCCAGTACTTC. This chain links TRBV7-9 with TRBJ2-5; D unclear. The CDR3 has 13 residues. The V gene's germline CDR1 is SEHNR and CDR2 FQNEAQ (reference sequence). Trimming pared 4 bases from V and 2 bases from J, leaving 8 bases between.

This clonotype was found a few times. The rearrangement joins TRBV7-2 to TRBJ2-6, with 7 bases identical to TRBD1. V was clipped by 4 bases and J by 0 bases; unmatched bases: 3. CDR3 length: 16 amino acids. The germline V gene has CDR1 SGHTA and CDR2 FQGNSA. The CDR3 region has the DNA TGTGCCAGCAGCTATGGGACAGCCTCTGGGGCCAACGTCCTGACTTTC. Residues: CASSYGTASGANVLTF.

This clonotype was counted between two and nine times. The V call is TRBV27, the J call TRBJ2-1, with TRBD2 identical over 9 bases. V lost 8 bases and J lost 9; bases outside the gene matches: 11. CDR1 is MNHEY, CDR2 SMNVEV, per germline (reference sequence). The CDR3 consists of 14 residues. CDR3 in DNA: TGTGCCAGCGTCTTGGCGGGAGGGTTTGGTGAGCAGTTCTTC. It is translated as CASVLAGGFGEQFF.

The chain employs TRBV29-1 and TRBJ2-7; D unclear. Germline CDR1 is SQVTM and CDR2 is ANQGSEA. CDR3 length: 13 amino acids. Between the trimmed V and J ends, which lost 5 bases and 0 bases, there was a span of 11 bases. As DNA, the CDR3 is TGCAGCGTTCTCGAGTGGAGCTCCTACGAGCAGTACTTC. Residues: CSVLEWSSYEQYF.

The V and J genes are TRBV7-9 and TRBJ2-2; D remains unclear. V lost 10 bases and J lost 2, with 8 bases in between. There are 12 residues in the CDR3. Germline assignment: CDR1 SEHNR and CDR2 FQNEAQ (reference sequence). CDR3 amino acids: CATARNTGELFF. The CDR3 bases are TGTGCCACGGCCAGAAACACCGGGGAGCTGTTTTTT. The variable domain in full, completed from reference TRBV7-9 and TRBJ2-2, reads DTGVSQNPRHKITKRGQNVTFRCDPISEHNRLYWYRQTLGQGPEFLTYFQNEAQLEKSRLLSDRFSAERPKGSFSTLEIQRTEQGDSAMYLCATARNTGELFFGEGSRLTVL.

This clonotype was counted many times. This chain links TRBV2 with TRBJ2-3; D remains unclear. The CDR3 contains 12 residues. CDR1 is SNHLY, CDR2 FYNNEI, per germline. Trimming left V 6 bases short and J 5 bases short, with 9 bases between. Here the CDR3 reads CASRTTGDTQYF. The DNA for the CDR3 is TGTGCCAGCAGAACGACGGGAGATACGCAGTATTTT.

Notes on this clonotype: At one boundary the junction diverges from the germline segment, which might be a read error. The chain joins TRBV10-2 to TRBJ1-1; no clear D. The CDR3 is 13 residues long. CDR1 is WSHSY and CDR2 is SAAADI in the germline V gene. CDR3: CASSDGQDHEDFF. The DNA of the CDR3 is TGCGCCAGCAGTGATGGGCAGGACCATGAAGATTTCTTT.

The sample holds one count of this clonotype. The chain employs TRBV6-5 and TRBJ2-5; D might be TRBD1 or TRBD2, each matching 5 bases. Germline-derived CDR1 and CDR2 are MNHEY and SVGAGI. V was cut by 0 bases and J by 2 bases, with 7 bases left in between. This CDR3 has 14 residues. CDR3 bases: TGTGCCAGCAGTTACTCTTGGGGGCAAGAGACCCAGTACTTC. Protein sequence: CASSYSWGQETQYF.

This clonotype was picked up many times. The chain recombines TRBV10-3 with TRBJ2-5; a weak D match, TRBD2 (6 bases). Trimming took 0 bases from V and 1 from J, leaving 15 bases between them. The CDR3 spans 17 residues. Germline lookup yields CDR1 ENHRY and CDR2 SYGVKD. CDR3 nucleotides: TGTGCCATCAGTGAGTCTATTGGCGGGAATCGCCAAGAGACCCAGTACTTC. Its translation is CAISESIGGNRQETQYF.

This clonotype was recorded at least ten times. The rearrangement links TRBV4-1 to TRBJ2-3; 9 nucleotides line up with TRBD2. CDR1 MGHRA and CDR2 YSYEKL come from the germline V gene. The CDR3 is 16 amino acids. The J segment lost 0 bases and the V segment lost 6 bases, leaving 7 bases of the junction unmatched. CDR3 loop: CASSWGSGRSTDTQYF. As DNA, the CDR3 is TGCGCCAGCAGTTGGGGAAGCGGGAGGAGCACAGATACGCAGTATTTT.

This clonotype was seen ten or more times. The rearrangement links TRBV12-3 or TRBV12-4 to TRBJ2-5, with 8 bases fitting TRBD2. This CDR3 is 17 amino acids long. Losses at the gene ends were 3 bases for V and 0 bases for J; bases not matched to a gene: 9. This CDR3 reads CASSFGRVSAYQETQYF. The CDR3 DNA sequence: TGTGCCAGCAGTTTCGGGAGGGTTTCAGCGTACCAAGAGACCCAGTACTTC.

This clonotype occurred many times. The V and J genes are TRBV20-1 and TRBJ1-2, with 8 bases identical to TRBD1. The V and J ends lost 0 bases and 1 base, in that order; junction bases with no gene match: 1. CDR1 and CDR2 from the germline V gene are DFQATT and SNEGSKA (reference sequence). There are 14 residues in the CDR3. CDR3 DNA: TGCAGTGCTAGAGAGACAGGGGTTAACTATGGCTACACCTTC. Translated, it gives CSARETGVNYGYTF.

This clonotype came up many times. V and J are TRBV27 and TRBJ2-2, with 7 nucleotides matching TRBD2. J was trimmed by 1 base and V by 3 bases; bases with no gene match: 5. CDR1 MNHEY and CDR2 SMNVEV come from the germline V gene (reference sequence). This CDR3 has 16 residues. CDR3 residues: CASSFLLARNTGELFF. The CDR3 DNA sequence: TGTGCCAGCAGTTTTCTACTAGCGAGGAACACCGGGGAGCTGTTTTTT.

The rearrangement joins TRBV12-5 to TRBJ2-5; D gene unclear. The CDR3 sequence is 12 residues long. V was pared by 4 bases and J by 5 bases, with 8 bases between. CDR1 is LGHNT and CDR2 is FRNRAP in the germline V gene. CDR3 residues: CASGYLTETQYF. The DNA of the CDR3 is TGTGCTAGTGGTTACCTCACGGAGACCCAGTACTTC.